The TCR beta chain described here comes from a study of spatial heterogeneity in lung cancer. The overall study: More beta-chain than alpha-chain sequences were consistently detected.

The CDR3 contains 16 residues. Trimming removed 3 bases from V and 2 bases from J, with 16 bases in between. CDR1 SGDLS and CDR2 YYNGEE come from the germline V gene. This clonotype appeared many times. The antigen is undetermined. Time point denoted: sample taken at primary tumor resection. The study sequenced unsorted whole RNA from tumor, nontumor lung or frozen PBMC. The donor population consisted of just over 70 patients with untreated, early-stage non-small cell lung cancer. A unique molecular identifier was attached to every TCR cDNA molecule. TCRdb processed the 5' RACE reads anew with MiXCR; each CDR3 protein has one entry. The data hold about 26,000 distinct CDR3 sequences, with about 13% observed a single time. Findings and caveats of the study: There were more appearances of ubiquitous expanded tumor TCRs in blood at resection than at follow-up.

The TCR sequence derives from a female donor with early-stage non-small cell lung cancer. The sample here was PBMCs, taken at surgery. The J gene is TRBJ2-3, the V gene TRBV9; perhaps TRBD1 as D (6 bases). CDR3 protein: CASSGNDRTLTDTQYF. CDR3 nucleotide sequence: TGTGCCAGCAGCGGAAACGACAGGACCCTCACAGATACGCAGTATTTT.